This entry is about one T cell receptor beta chain. Source study methods: Reference gene primer amplification yielded estimated nucleated cell counts. Measured with immunoSEQ multiplex PCR; TCRdb has only the in-frame clones, and not every one. V and J calls and clone size follow that table, whereas D and trimming were derived from the DNA. The sample records about 95,000 clones, around 86% being singletons. The sample is drawn from a study of blood T cell repertoires in COVID-19. Looked up from germline, CDR1 is MNHEY and CDR2 is SMNVEV (reference sequence). V shed 5 bases and J shed 4 bases, with 11 bases lying between them. There are 14 residues in the CDR3.

The rearrangement joins TRBV27 to TRBJ2-2, with D unclear. This TCR was sampled from a man aged 60-69 years with COVID-19, enrolled during active disease. The sequenced material came from peripheral blood. The CDR3 coding sequence is TGTGCCAGCAGTGACAAACCCCGCACCGGGGAGCTGTTTTTT. As protein: CASSDKPRTGELFF.